The T cell receptor beta chain under discussion was sequenced for a study of cytomegalovirus exposure and HLA in healthy donors. 60 Vbeta and 13 Jbeta primers were used in PCR. Produced via immunoSEQ multiplex PCR; TCRdb's table is partial and in-frame only. Here the sample spans about 160,000 clones, about 75% being singletons. Germline CDR1 is KGHSH and CDR2 is LQKENI. V was cut by 8 bases and J by 8 bases, with 12 bases left in between. The CDR3 runs 11 residues. The TCR sequence derives from a woman aged 45 to 65 in good health and CMV-seropositive. The source material was PBMCs. This sequence joins TRBV18 and TRBJ1-2; D unresolved. The CDR3 coding sequence is TGTGCCAGCACCCCCGGGGAAGGCTACACCTTC. Protein sequence: CASTPGEGYTF.